This T cell receptor (beta chain) is from a study of cytomegalovirus exposure and HLA in healthy donors. Looking at the study overall: The approximately 120 validation repertoires, a later analysis reported, used the same platform as the approximately 700 first-cohort repertoires.

Clones were sequenced by immunoSEQ multiplex PCR, and TCRdb holds only the in-frame ones, with some missing. The sample contains 71,000 or so clones, approximately 94% of which appear only once. To note about this clone: Antigen unknown.

Regarding the study as a whole: Testing in vitro showed a few CMV-associated chains specific for CMV antigens. Most TCR sequences proved rare, with some public TCRs found in many donors. It was 164 TCR beta chains that were listed as cytomegalovirus-associated.

The CDR3 extends over 14 amino acids. Per the germline V gene, CDR1 is SGHRS and CDR2 is YFSETQ. V was cut by 7 bases and J by 2 bases, with 10 bases left in between. Sequenced: PBMCs. This clonotype was obtained from a woman under 30 in good health and CMV-seropositive. The chain joins TRBV5-1 to TRBJ2-6; D unresolved. The CDR3 DNA sequence: TGCGCCAGCCGAACTCAAACTGGGGCCAACGTCCTGACTTTC. Translation gives CASRTQTGANVLTF. Complete variable domain (other parts from reference TRBV5-1 and TRBJ2-6): KAGVTQTPRYLIKTRGQQVTLSCSPISGHRSVSWYQQTPGQGLQFLFEYFSETQRNKGNFPGRFSGRQFSNSRSEMNVSTLELGDSALYLCASRTQTGANVLTFGAGSRLTVL.